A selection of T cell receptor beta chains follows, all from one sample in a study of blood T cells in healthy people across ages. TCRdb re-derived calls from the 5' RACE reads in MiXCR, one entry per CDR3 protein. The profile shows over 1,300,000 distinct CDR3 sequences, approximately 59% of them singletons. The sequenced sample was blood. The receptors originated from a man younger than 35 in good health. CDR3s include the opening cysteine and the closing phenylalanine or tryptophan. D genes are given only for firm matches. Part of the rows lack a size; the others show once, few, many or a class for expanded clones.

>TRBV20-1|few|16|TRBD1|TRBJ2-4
TGCAGTGCTAGGCGGGGGGACAGGGGATCCAAAAACATTCAGTACTTC
CSARRGDRGSKNIQYF
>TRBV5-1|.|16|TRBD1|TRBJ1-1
TGCGCCAGCAGCAACTTGGGACAGGGGGTTGAGACTGAAGCTTTCTTT
CASSNLGQGVETEAFF
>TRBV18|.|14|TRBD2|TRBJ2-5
TGTGCCAGCTCACCAGGGACTAGAATGGAGACCCAGTACTTC
CASSPGTRMETQYF
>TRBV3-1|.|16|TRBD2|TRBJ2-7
TGTGCCAGCAGCCGGAACGGCGCGGGAGGGCCCTACGAGCAGTACTTC
CASSRNGAGGPYEQYF
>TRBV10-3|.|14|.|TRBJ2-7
TGTGCCATCAGTGAGCCGGGGCGAACCTACGAGCAGTACTTC
CAISEPGRTYEQYF
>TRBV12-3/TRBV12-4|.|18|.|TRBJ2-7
TGTGCCAGCAGTCTCCGACAGGACTGGAAGCGTCCCTCCTACGAGCAGTACTTC
CASSLRQDWKRPSYEQYF
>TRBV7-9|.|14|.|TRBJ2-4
TGTGCCAGTAGCACAGGAACATCGGAAAACATTCAGTACTTC
CASSTGTSENIQYF
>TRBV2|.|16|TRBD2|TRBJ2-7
TGTGCCAGCAATTCCCCCCAGACTAGCGGTTCCTACGAGCAGTACTTC
CASNSPQTSGSYEQYF
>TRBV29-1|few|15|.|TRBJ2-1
TGCAGCGTTGAATTACGGGGCTGGTACCTTCATGAGCAGTTCTTC
CSVELRGWYLHEQFF
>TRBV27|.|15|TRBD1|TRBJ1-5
TGTGCCAGCAGGACGGCAGGGGGGGGCAATCAGCCCCAGCATTTT
CASRTAGGGNQPQHF
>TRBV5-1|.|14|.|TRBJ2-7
TGCGCCGGCAGCCTCTGGGACGGGATCTACGAGCAGTACTTC
CAGSLWDGIYEQYF
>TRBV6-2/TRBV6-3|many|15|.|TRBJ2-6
TGTGCCAGCAGCCCTACAGCGTCTGGGGCCAACGTCCTGACTTTC
CASSPTASGANVLTF
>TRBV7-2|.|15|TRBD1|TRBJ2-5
TGTGCCAGCAGCTTAGCCGGGACAGGGATAGAGACCCAGTACTTC
CASSLAGTGIETQYF
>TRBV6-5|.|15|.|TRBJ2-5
TGTGCCAGCAGTCAGTTTCAGCAGAATGGGGAGACCCAGTACTTC
CASSQFQQNGETQYF
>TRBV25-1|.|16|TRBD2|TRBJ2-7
TGTGCCAGCAGTGCGTTAGCGGGCCCTAGCTCCTACGAGCAGTACTTC
CASSALAGPSSYEQYF
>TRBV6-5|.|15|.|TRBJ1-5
TGTGCCAGCAGTTCCCTAGGACCTGTGAATCAGCCCCAGCATTTT
CASSSLGPVNQPQHF
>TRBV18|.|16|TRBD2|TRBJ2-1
TGTGCCAGCTCACCACCGGCAGCGGGGGCTTACAATGAGCAGTTCTTC
CASSPPAAGAYNEQFF
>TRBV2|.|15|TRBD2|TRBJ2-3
TGTGCCAGCGCGGGACTAGCGGGAAGCACAGATACGCAGTATTTT
CASAGLAGSTDTQYF
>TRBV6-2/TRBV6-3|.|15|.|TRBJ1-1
TGTGCCAGCAGTTATAGTGCCGTGAGCGGCACTGAAGCTTTCTTT
CASSYSAVSGTEAFF
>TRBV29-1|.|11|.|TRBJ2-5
TGCAGCGTTGCAGCCGGAGAAGAGCAGTACTTC
CSVAAGEEQYF
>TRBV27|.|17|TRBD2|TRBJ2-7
TGTGCCAGCAGTTTATCGATAAGACCGGGACTACCCCCCGAGCAGTACTTC
CASSLSIRPGLPPEQYF
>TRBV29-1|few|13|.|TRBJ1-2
TGCAGCGCTGGACTCTTACTAGACTATGGCTACACCTTC
CSAGLLLDYGYTF
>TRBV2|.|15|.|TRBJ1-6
TGTGCCAGCAGTGAAGGGAGGACCTATAATTCACCCCTCCACTTT
CASSEGRTYNSPLHF
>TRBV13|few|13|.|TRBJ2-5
TGTGCCAGCAGCCGACCTAACCAAGAGACCCAGTACTTC
CASSRPNQETQYF
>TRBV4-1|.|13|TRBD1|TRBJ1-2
TGCGCCAGCAGCGAGGGACAGAACCATGGCTACACCTTC
CASSEGQNHGYTF
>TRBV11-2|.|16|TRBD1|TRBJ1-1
TGTGCCAGCAGCTCCCACCGAACAACAGGGGAGGCTGAAGCTTTCTTT
CASSSHRTTGEAEAFF
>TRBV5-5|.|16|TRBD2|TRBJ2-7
TGTGCCAGCAGCTTATCCGGGACTAGCGGGATTTGTGAGCAGTACTTC
CASSLSGTSGICEQYF
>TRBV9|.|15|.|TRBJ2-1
TGTGCCAGCAGCGGCGGGACATTCTCCGACAATGAGCAGTTCTTC
CASSGGTFSDNEQFF
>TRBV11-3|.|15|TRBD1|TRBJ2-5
TGTGCCAGCAGCTTAGTCCAGGGGGAACACGAGACCCAGTACTTC
CASSLVQGEHETQYF
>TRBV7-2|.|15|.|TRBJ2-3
TGTGCCAGCAGCTTGACTCGGGGGCCGACAGATACGCAGTATTTT
CASSLTRGPTDTQYF
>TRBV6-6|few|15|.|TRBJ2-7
TGTGCCAGCAGTTACCAGCCGGGGGCTGCGTACGAGCAGTACTTC
CASSYQPGAAYEQYF
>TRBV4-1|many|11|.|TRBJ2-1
TGCGCCAGCAGCTTTCCGGGACGGACGTTCTTC
CASSFPGRTFF
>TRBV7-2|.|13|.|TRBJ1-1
TGTGCCAGCAGCTTAGCGCCTGAAGGGGGGGCTTTCTTT
CASSLAPEGGAFF
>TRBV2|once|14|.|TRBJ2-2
TGTGCCAGCATGGGCAGGGGAAACACCGGGGAGCTGTTTTTT
CASMGRGNTGELFF
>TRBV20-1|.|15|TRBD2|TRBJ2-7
TGCAGTGCGGAAACCGGGACTAGCGGCACCTACGAGCAGTACTTC
CSAETGTSGTYEQYF
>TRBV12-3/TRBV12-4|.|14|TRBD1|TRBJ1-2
TGTGCCAGCAGTCCAGGGACAGGCTACTATGGCTACACCTTC
CASSPGTGYYGYTF
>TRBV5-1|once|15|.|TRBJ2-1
TGCGCCAGCAGCAGGAGGGCAGGGGGTTACAATGAGCAGTTCTTC
CASSRRAGGYNEQFF
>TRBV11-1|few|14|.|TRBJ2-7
TGTGCCAGCAGCTTAGCGCGGGACACCTACGAGCAGTACTTC
CASSLARDTYEQYF
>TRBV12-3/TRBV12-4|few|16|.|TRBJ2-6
TGTGCCAGCAGTTCAACGGGAGACTCTGGGGCCAACGTCCTGACTTTC
CASSSTGDSGANVLTF
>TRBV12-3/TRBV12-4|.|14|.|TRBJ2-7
TGTGCCAGCAGTTTAGGGGCCACTAACTACGAGCAGTACTTC
CASSLGATNYEQYF
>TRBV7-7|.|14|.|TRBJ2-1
TGTGCTAGCAGCACTGGCGGGGCCTACAATGAGCAGTTCTTC
CASSTGGAYNEQFF